The next 10 T cell receptor beta chains were all read from a single sample in a study of blood T cell repertoires in COVID-19. The protocol was immunoSEQ multiplex PCR, while the TCRdb copy is restricted to in-frame clones and leaves out a portion. The table has a few hundred thousand clones, 65% to 85% seen once. Material for sequencing was peripheral blood. The source of these receptors is a woman aged 60 to 75 with acute or convalescent COVID-19.

The J gene is TRBJ1-4, the V gene TRBV30, with D perhaps TRBD1 (5 bases). Per germline, CDR1 GTSNPN and CDR2 SVGIG (reference sequence). V shed 2 bases and J shed 4 bases, with 8 bases lying between them. The CDR3 loop spans 13 amino acids. For the CDR3, the DNA is TGTGCCTGGAGTCCAGGGTTTAATGAAAAACTGTTTTTT. Protein: CAWSPGFNEKLFF.

The V call is TRBV28, the J call TRBJ1-2, with a weak D call TRBD1 (5 bases). CDR1 and CDR2 (germline): MDHEN, SYDVKM. This CDR3 spans 13 amino acids. Trimming took off 5 bases at V and 4 bases at J, with 11 bases between the two ends. The CDR3 region is CASSLRQIYGYTF. For the CDR3, the DNA is TGTGCCAGCAGTCTTCGACAGATCTATGGCTACACCTTC.

Only a few counts were recorded for this clone. The V call is TRBV9, the J call TRBJ2-1; 8 bases line up with TRBD2. The CDR3 has 16 residues. The J segment lost 5 bases and the V segment lost 3 bases, leaving 10 bases of the junction unmatched. In germline, CDR1 is SGDLS, CDR2 YYNGEE. CDR3 coding DNA: TGTGCCAGCAGCGAACAAGCGGGGGCTACCCACAATGAGCAGTTCTTC. This translates into CASSEQAGATHNEQFF.

This clone was seen only a few times. This chain links TRBV10-3 with TRBJ1-2; 12 nucleotides line up with TRBD1. Trimming cost V 3 bases and J 6 bases; bases outside gene matches: 5. Germline loops: CDR1 ENHRY, CDR2 SYGVKD. The CDR3 covers 15 residues. The CDR3 region has the DNA TGTGCCATCAGTGAAACCGGGACAGGGGGCAATGGCTACACCTTC. This gives the protein CAISETGTGGNGYTF.

The V call is TRBV21-1, the J call TRBJ2-7; the table's D call, TRBD1, was not checked against the DNA. TRBV21-1 is tagged as a pseudogene. This CDR3 contains 16 residues. The CDR3 loop is CASSKDPRGRVYEQYF. For the CDR3, the DNA is TGTGCCAGCAGCAAAGACCCAAGGGGCAGGGTGTACGAGCAGTACTTC.

This chain links TRBV14 with TRBJ1-1; possible D gene TRBD1, 5 bases. Trimming pared 4 bases from V and 0 bases from J, leaving 12 bases between. This CDR3 has 15 amino acids. Per the germline V gene, CDR1 is SGHDN and CDR2 is FVKESK. CDR3: CASSPLAGMNTEAFF. The CDR3 DNA reads as TGTGCCAGCAGCCCGCTTGCAGGGATGAACACTGAAGCTTTCTTT.

CDR3 sequence reads: CASSSFWGRNEKLFF. CDR3 coding DNA: TGTGCCAGCAGTTCTTTCTGGGGGCGTAATGAAAAACTGTTTTTT. The V call is TRBV28, the J call TRBJ1-4; the D gene is possibly TRBD1 (6 bases). CDR1 and CDR2 (germline): MDHEN, SYDVKM. Trimming shortened V by 4 bases and J by 4 bases, and 13 bases separated the two germline ends. CDR3 length: 15 amino acids.

The rearrangement uses TRBV13 and TRBJ1-6; no clear D gene. This CDR3 region has 12 residues. The V gene's germline CDR1 is PRHDT and CDR2 FYEKMQ (reference sequence). Trimming cost V 3 bases and J 8 bases, with 5 bases left between them. The chain's CDR3 is CASSFSDSPLHF. Written as DNA, the CDR3 is TGTGCCAGCAGCTTCAGTGATTCACCCCTCCACTTT.

This clone has only a few counts. The chain uses TRBV7-9 and TRBJ1-3; 7 positions agree with TRBD1. Per germline, CDR1 SEHNR and CDR2 FQNEAQ (reference sequence). The CDR3 length is 14 residues. V trimming: 5 bases; J trimming: 4 bases; junction bases outside the gene matches: 5. CDR3 in DNA: TGTGCCAGCAGCGAGACAGGGTCCGGAAACACCATATATTTT. This gives the protein CASSETGSGNTIYF. Variable domain in full (rest from reference TRBV7-9 and TRBJ1-3): DTGVSQNPRHKITKRGQNVTFRCDPISEHNRLYWYRQTLGQGPEFLTYFQNEAQLEKSRLLSDRFSAERPKGSFSTLEIQRTEQGDSAMYLCASSETGSGNTIYFGEGSWLTVV.

The V gene is TRBV4-1, the J gene TRBJ2-1, with 8 bases aligning to TRBD2. Germline V gene sequence: CDR1 MGHRA, CDR2 YSYEKL. V gave up 0 bases and J gave up 4 bases; unmatched junction bases: 8. The CDR3 runs to 17 residues. The CDR3 sequence is CASSQDEVGGAYNEQFF. The CDR3 nucleotides are TGCGCCAGCAGCCAAGACGAAGTCGGGGGGGCTTACAATGAGCAGTTCTTC.